Reported below is one T cell receptor beta chain. Its recognized antigen is unknown. Per-base qualities were not stored, and no clone one base away is much larger. Spanning cysteine to phenylalanine, the CDR3 consists of 15 amino acids. Only CDR3 DNA remains: 45 bases, in frame from the first base. For CDR1 and CDR2, the germline V gene (reference sequence) lists LNHDA and SQIVND. Cut back by 6 bases and 4 bases, the V and J ends lie 16 bases apart. The record originates from a study of blood T cell repertoires in COVID-19 (dated by TCRdb to about 2020). Regarding the study in general: The collaborator samples originated in the United States, Italy and Spain and spanned the acute and convalescent phases of COVID-19. The prospective study material was composed of cDNA or gDNA derived from T cells, B-cell-depleted T cells, or PBMCs. The dataset comprised deeply sampled blood TCRbeta repertoires from subjects exposed to, actively infected with, or recovered from COVID-19. The repertoires were released in a freely available public database intended as a resource for research on the immune response to SARS-CoV-2. Samples were obtained from the ongoing ImmuneRACE study (first 160 participants) and from about 1,300 subjects provided by 6 global collaborators. Sample metadata almost always included a de-identified subject ID, COVID-19 status, age in years and sex. Where HLA class I and class II types were available, the types were taken from metadata supplied by the sample provider, not from assay-based typing.

TCRbeta CDR3 regions were amplified from genomic DNA using the immunoSEQ Assay, a bias-controlled multiplex PCR. The paper's processing steps were these. The number of nucleated cells in each sample was estimated by amplification of reference gene primers within the assay. To quantify the absolute abundance of each unique TCRbeta CDR3 rearrangement, sequence reads were collapsed and filtered. For each sample, productive Simpson clonality was calculated by taking the square root of Simpson's diversity index across productive rearrangements. The source is immuneACCESS, and TCRdb retained only in-frame sequences with V and J called. Part of the clones is not carried over; for the studies checked, unresolved V genes explain less than half of this, and the remainder is unexplained. For V, J and clone size, that table is used; D and trimming come from the DNA. The sample contains roughly 150,000 clones, 80% to 90% of them found a single time. The biggest ten clones account for 2.5% to 3% of the sample.

Overall results and qualifications from the work: Clinical and demographic metadata were provided uncurated, with the amount varying by source and participant.

The collaborating institutions used their own protocols to collect whole blood in K2EDTA tubes. Collaborator samples were shipped for TCRbeta analysis as frozen whole blood, isolated PBMCs, or DNA extracted from either sample type. The origin of this receptor is a man in his sixties with acute or convalescent COVID-19. The source material was peripheral blood. The chain uses TRBV19 and TRBJ2-4; possibly the D gene is TRBD2, per 6 matching bases. The nucleotides read TGTGCCAGTAGAGGGGCCTCGGGAGAGAAAAACATTCAGTACTTC. The translation is CASRGASGEKNIQYF.